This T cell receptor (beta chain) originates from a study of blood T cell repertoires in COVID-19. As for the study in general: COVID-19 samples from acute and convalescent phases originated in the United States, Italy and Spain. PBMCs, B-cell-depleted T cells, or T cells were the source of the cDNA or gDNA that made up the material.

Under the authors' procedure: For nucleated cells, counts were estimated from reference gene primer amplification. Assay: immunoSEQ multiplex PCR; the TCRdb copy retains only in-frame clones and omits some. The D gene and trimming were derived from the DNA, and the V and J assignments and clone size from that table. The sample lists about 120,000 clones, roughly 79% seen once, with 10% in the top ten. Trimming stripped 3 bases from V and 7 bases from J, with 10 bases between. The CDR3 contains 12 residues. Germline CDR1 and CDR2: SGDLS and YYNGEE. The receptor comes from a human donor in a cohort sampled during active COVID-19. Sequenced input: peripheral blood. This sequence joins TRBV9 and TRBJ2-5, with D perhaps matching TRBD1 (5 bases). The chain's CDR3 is CASSEGRGTQYF. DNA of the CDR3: TGTGCCAGCAGCGAGGGGCGCGGGACCCAGTACTTC. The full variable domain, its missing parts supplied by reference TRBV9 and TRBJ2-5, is DSGVTQTPKHLITATGQRVTLRCSPRSGDLSVYWYQQSLDQGLQFLIQYYNGEERAKGNILERFSAQQFPDLHSELNLSSLELGDSALYFCASSEGRGTQYFGPGTRLLVL.